The 16 T cell receptor beta chains presented below share a single source sample, sequenced in a study of T cell responses to AZD1222 COVID-19 vaccine (TCRdb year 2021). This specimen's time point label, interpreted: about 28 days (+/-7) after the second vaccine dose. The method behind the library was the immunoSEQ multiplex PCR assay. The table was pulled from immuneACCESS by TCRdb, which kept in-frame rearrangements only. Such tables lose some clones; where checked, under half of the loss comes from unresolved V genes, and the rest has no known cause. In all, the sample holds over 95,000 clones, and approximately 84% of those were seen once. The ten largest clones represent 13% to 15% of the sample. Here the sequenced sample was peripheral blood, taken 28 days after the second AZD1222 dose. These receptors were collected from an adult who received the AZD1222 COVID-19 vaccine.

The chain has TRBV6-5 and TRBJ2-7; D may be TRBD1 (6 bases). Per the germline V gene, CDR1 is MNHEY and CDR2 is SVGAGI. The CDR3 consists of 15 residues. V lost 6 bases and J 7 bases, leaving 22 bases between the germline ends. The CDR3 spells CASSRLQGTLGEQYF. CDR3 sequence (DNA): TGTGCCAGCAGCCGGCTACAGGGAACCCTCGGGGAGCAGTACTTC.

This rearrangement joins TRBV7-2 to TRBJ1-3; 7 positions agree with TRBD1. The ends lost 2 bases at V and 4 bases at J; junction bases unmatched: 8. The CDR3 loop spans 16 amino acids. CDR1 is SGHTA and CDR2 is FQGNSA in the germline V gene. CDR3 DNA: TGTGCCAGCAGCTTAACCTACAGGGGAGAAGGAAACACCATATATTTT. It yields the protein CASSLTYRGEGNTIYF.

The chain has TRBV7-2 and TRBJ1-2, with a weak D call TRBD1 (6 bases). Trimming took off 2 bases at V and 3 bases at J, with 10 bases between the two ends. The CDR3 sequence is 14 residues long. Germline CDR1 reads SGHTA; CDR2 reads FQGNSA. CDR3 in DNA: TGTGCCAGCAGCTTACAGGGGATGGACTATGGCTACACCTTC. It yields the protein CASSLQGMDYGYTF.

CDR3 sequence (DNA): TGTGCCAGCAGCTTTGACAATGAGCAGTTCTTC. This codes for CASSFDNEQFF. The rearrangement joins TRBV5-5 to TRBJ2-1, with D unclear. Between the trimmed V and J ends, which lost 2 bases and 5 bases, there was a span of 2 bases. The CDR3 is 11 residues long. The germline V gene has CDR1 SGHKS and CDR2 YYEKEE (reference sequence).

The chain has TRBV7-8 and TRBJ2-7, with 9 bases identical to TRBD2. The CDR3 extends over 15 amino acids. With 3 bases clipped from V and 6 bases from J, the junction kept 9 bases outside the gene matches. Germline CDR1 and CDR2: SGHVS and FQNEAQ. The CDR3 is CASSFQGGLALEQYF. The CDR3, as DNA: TGTGCCAGCAGCTTCCAAGGGGGACTAGCTCTCGAGCAGTACTTC.

This clone has just one count. The V call is TRBV6-6, the J call TRBJ2-3; 11 positions match TRBD1. The V and J ends lost 8 bases and 7 bases, in that order; junction bases with no gene match: 8. This CDR3 comprises 14 residues. From germline, CDR1 is MNHNY and CDR2 SVGAGI (reference sequence). For the CDR3, the DNA is TGTGCCAGCCAAAGGGACAGGGGGGAGAATACGCAGTATTTT. Protein: CASQRDRGENTQYF.

J is TRBJ1-1 and V is TRBV11-3, with D possibly matching TRBD1 (6 bases). There are 13 residues in the CDR3. Germline-derived CDR1 and CDR2 are SGHNT and YENEEA. V was cut by 4 bases and J by 8 bases, with 14 bases left in between. CDR3 DNA: TGTGCCAGCAGCTCCAAGTGGCAGGGGGAAGCTTTCTTT. It codes for CASSSKWQGEAFF.

The chain uses TRBV14 and TRBJ1-1; no definite D call. Germline CDR1 reads SGHDN; CDR2 reads FVKESK. V was pared by 4 bases and J by 0 bases, with 6 bases between. The CDR3 covers 13 residues. DNA of the CDR3: TGTGCCAGCAGCCTCGTGATGAACACTGAAGCTTTCTTT. Translation gives CASSLVMNTEAFF.

Only one count was recorded for this clone. J is TRBJ1-2 and V is TRBV18; 7 bases align to TRBD1. This CDR3 contains 15 residues. The trim removed 4 bases at V and 6 bases at J, leaving 11 bases unmatched. Germline CDR1 reads KGHSH; CDR2 reads LQKENI. The chain's CDR3 is CASSQTPGQTNGYTF. The CDR3 coding sequence is TGTGCCAGCTCACAAACCCCGGGACAGACCAATGGCTACACCTTC.

This chain joins TRBV29-1 and TRBJ1-1; D remains ambiguous. There are 14 residues in the CDR3. Looked up from germline, CDR1 is SQVTM and CDR2 is ANQGSEA. V was shortened by 4 bases and J by 6 bases, with 18 bases between the two germline ends. The CDR3 DNA reads TGCAGCGTTGTGGAGGGTAGCGCCTACGCTGAAGCTTTCTTT. It translates to CSVVEGSAYAEAFF.

The rearrangement joins TRBV2 to TRBJ2-1, with D possibly TRBD1 on 6 matching bases. Germline values: CDR1 SNHLY, CDR2 FYNNEI. Trimming cost V 7 bases and J 3 bases, with 16 bases left between them. This CDR3 has 15 residues. The CDR3 is CASKQRTENYNEQFF. In DNA form, the CDR3 reads TGTGCCAGCAAGCAGCGGACAGAAAACTACAATGAGCAGTTCTTC.

V usage is TRBV7-6 and J usage is TRBJ2-2; D unresolved. CDR1 SGHVS and CDR2 FNYEAQ come from the germline V gene. V was clipped by 5 bases and J by 0 bases, with 16 bases between them. CDR3 size: 17 residues. CDR3 in amino acids: CASSRTGASANTGELFF. The CDR3 DNA reads TGTGCCAGCAGCCGCACCGGAGCCAGCGCGAACACCGGGGAGCTGTTTTTT.

The rearrangement uses TRBV27 and TRBJ1-1, with D uncertain. V was cut by 6 bases and J by 1 base, with 15 bases left in between. The CDR3 is made up of 15 amino acids. Germline CDR1 and CDR2: MNHEY and SMNVEV (reference sequence). The CDR3 loop reads CASRPLNYRNTEAFF. The CDR3 nucleotides are TGTGCCAGCAGACCACTTAATTACAGGAACACTGAAGCTTTCTTT.

The J gene is TRBJ2-1, the V gene TRBV7-3; tentatively, D is TRBD1 or TRBD2 (6 bases each). The CDR3 has 18 residues. In germline, CDR1 is SGHTA, CDR2 FQGTGA. V was shortened by 5 bases and J by 4 bases, with 24 bases between the two germline ends. The CDR3 nucleotides read TGTGCCAGCAGCCCGGGGGCGGGTCCCGAATTTTTTTACAATGAGCAGTTCTTC. This encodes CASSPGAGPEFFYNEQFF.

The V call is TRBV27, the J call TRBJ1-3; no clear D. Trimming removed 0 bases at V and 5 bases at J, with 11 bases between. The CDR3 consists of 15 residues. Looked up from germline, CDR1 is MNHEY and CDR2 is SMNVEV (reference sequence). CDR3 sequence reads: CASSLSGSSRNTIYF. CDR3 DNA: TGTGCCAGCAGTTTATCGGGGTCATCTAGAAACACCATATATTTT.

CDR3 DNA sequence: TGTGCCAGCAGTTACCTCGAGTCTGGGACCGGGGAGCTGTTTTTT. Its translation: CASSYLESGTGELFF. The genes are TRBV6-5 and TRBJ2-2; D call uncertain. The CDR3 extends over 15 amino acids. Trimming removed 2 bases at V and 5 bases at J, with 12 bases between. Germline values: CDR1 MNHEY, CDR2 SVGAGI.